The subject of this entry is one T cell receptor (beta chain). The antigen remains unidentified. This sample stems from a study of identical twins. Study results and caveats: Within monozygotic twins, out-of-frame TCR alpha sharing was underestimated by the models. Sequences that were beta out-of-frame showed weaker excess twin sharing.

The CDR3 contains 14 residues. Per the germline V gene, CDR1 is GTSNPN and CDR2 is SVGIG (reference sequence). J was trimmed by 4 bases and V by 2 bases; bases with no gene match: 7. Via MiXCR, TCRdb re-called the 5' RACE reads, giving one row per CDR3 protein. The sample gives hundreds of thousands of distinct CDR3 sequences, around a sixth of which show up once; around 12% is in the top ten. This same sample was also taken into another study, of T cells expressing NK-cell markers. According to that study: NKG2C+ dominant clonotypes from several donors made up about 1.0-7.5% of CD8+ T cells.

The TCR originated in a woman in her late teens or twenties in good health. The rearrangement links TRBV30 to TRBJ2-5, with 7 bases identical to TRBD2. Sample: PBMCs. CDR3 bases: TGTGCCTGGAGTCCGGGACTATCAACAGAGACCCAGTACTTC. It encodes CAWSPGLSTETQYF.